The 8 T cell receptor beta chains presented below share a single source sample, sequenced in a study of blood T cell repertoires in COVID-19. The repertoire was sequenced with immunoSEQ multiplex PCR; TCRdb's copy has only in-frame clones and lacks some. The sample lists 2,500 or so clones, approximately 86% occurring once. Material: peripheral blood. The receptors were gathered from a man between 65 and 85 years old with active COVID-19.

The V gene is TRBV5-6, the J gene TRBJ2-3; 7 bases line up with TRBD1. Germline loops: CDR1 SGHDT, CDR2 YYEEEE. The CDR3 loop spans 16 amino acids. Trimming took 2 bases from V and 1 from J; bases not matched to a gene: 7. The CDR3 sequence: CASSLPPGQGTDTQYF. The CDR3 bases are TGTGCCAGCAGCTTACCCCCTGGACAGGGCACAGATACGCAGTATTTT.

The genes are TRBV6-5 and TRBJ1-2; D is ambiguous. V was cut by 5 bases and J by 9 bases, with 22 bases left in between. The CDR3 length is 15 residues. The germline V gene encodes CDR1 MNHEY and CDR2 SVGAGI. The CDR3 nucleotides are TGTGCCAGCAGTCGCAACAGCTTCACCGGTATTCGCTACACCTTC. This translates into CASSRNSFTGIRYTF.

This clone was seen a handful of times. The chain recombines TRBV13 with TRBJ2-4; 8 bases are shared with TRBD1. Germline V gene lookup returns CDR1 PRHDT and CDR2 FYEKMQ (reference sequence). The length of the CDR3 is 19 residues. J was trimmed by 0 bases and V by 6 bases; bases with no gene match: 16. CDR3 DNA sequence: TGTGCCAGCAGTTACAAAGGGACAGGAGTTGACCTAGCCAAAAACATTCAGTACTTC. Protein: CASSYKGTGVDLAKNIQYF.

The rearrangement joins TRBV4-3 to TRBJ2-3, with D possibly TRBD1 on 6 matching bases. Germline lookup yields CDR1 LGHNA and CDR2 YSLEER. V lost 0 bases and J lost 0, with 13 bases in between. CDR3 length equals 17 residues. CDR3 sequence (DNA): TGCGCCAGCAGCCAAGACAGGACAGATAGGAGCACAGATACGCAGTATTTT. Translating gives CASSQDRTDRSTDTQYF.

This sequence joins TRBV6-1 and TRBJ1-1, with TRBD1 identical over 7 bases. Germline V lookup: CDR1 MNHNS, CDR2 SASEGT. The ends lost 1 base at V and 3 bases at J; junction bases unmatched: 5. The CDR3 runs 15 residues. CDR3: CASSEGPGGYTEAFF. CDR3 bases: TGTGCCAGCAGTGAAGGTCCAGGGGGGTACACTGAAGCTTTCTTT.

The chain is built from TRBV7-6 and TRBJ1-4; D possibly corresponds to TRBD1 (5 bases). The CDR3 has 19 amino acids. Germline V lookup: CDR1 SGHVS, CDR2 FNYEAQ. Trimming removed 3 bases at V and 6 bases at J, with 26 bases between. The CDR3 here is CASSLGFDGGVRKDEKLFF. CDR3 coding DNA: TGTGCCAGCAGCTTGGGTTTTGATGGAGGGGTACGGAAAGATGAAAAACTGTTTTTT.

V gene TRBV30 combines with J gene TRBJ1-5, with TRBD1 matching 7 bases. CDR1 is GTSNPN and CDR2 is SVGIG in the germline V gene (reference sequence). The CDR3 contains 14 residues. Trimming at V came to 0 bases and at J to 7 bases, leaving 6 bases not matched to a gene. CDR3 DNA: TGTGCCTGGAGTGTACGAGGGGGCTACCAGCCCCAGCATTTT. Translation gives CAWSVRGGYQPQHF.

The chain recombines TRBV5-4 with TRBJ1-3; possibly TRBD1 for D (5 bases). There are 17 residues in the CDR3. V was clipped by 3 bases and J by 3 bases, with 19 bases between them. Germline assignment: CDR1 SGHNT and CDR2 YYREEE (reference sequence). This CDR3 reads CASSSYGGIEVGNTIYF. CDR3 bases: TGTGCCAGCAGCTCCTACGGGGGAATCGAGGTTGGAAACACCATATATTTT. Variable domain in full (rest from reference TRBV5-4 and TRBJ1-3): ETGVTQSPTHLIKTRGQQVTLRCSSQSGHNTVSWYQQALGQGPQFIFQYYREEENGRGNFPPRFSGLQFPNYSSELNVNALELDDSALYLCASSSYGGIEVGNTIYFGEGSWLTVV.